This TCR beta chain was sequenced in a study of blood T cell repertoires in COVID-19. Study details: Sample material is recorded as cDNA or gDNA derived from T cells, B-cell-depleted T cells, or PBMCs.

The length of the CDR3 is 15 residues. Some clones are missing from TCRdb's copy, which holds only in-frame ones; the method was immunoSEQ multiplex PCR. Among around 99,000 clones listed, less than 85% were seen once. This chain connects TRBV21-1 to TRBJ1-1. TRBV21-1 is a known pseudogene. The sequenced sample consisted of peripheral blood. This clonotype was obtained from a human donor in a cohort sampled during active or convalescent COVID-19. The CDR3 region has the DNA TGTGCCAGTTTCCAAGGGGGGGTGAGGAACACTGAAGCTTTCTTT. This gives the protein CASFQGGVRNTEAFF.